Below, 4 T cell receptor beta chains from the same sample are listed, as sequenced in a study of Graves' ophthalmopathy and Graves' hyperthyroidism. Amplified TCR beta CDR3 regions were obtained using RNA transcripts as template. HTBI primers primed a first-round RT-PCR, and a second-round multiplex PCR followed. MiXCR, run by TCRdb on the multiplex PCR reads, gives a single entry per CDR3 protein. The profile covers almost 750,000 distinct CDR3 sequences, with 35% to 50% appearing a single time and about 40% taken by the ten largest. Source material: peripheral blood. These TCRs come from an adult man with Graves' ophthalmopathy.

The CDR3 protein is CSLAPAGSLSQETQYF. The CDR3 DNA follows: TGCAGCTTAGCCCCAGCGGGTTCACTTTCGCAAGAGACCCAGTACTTC. This chain joins TRBV29-1 and TRBJ2-5; possible D gene TRBD2, 6 bases. V was trimmed by 8 bases and J by 2 bases, leaving 24 bases between them. Germline V gives CDR1 SQVTM, CDR2 ANQGSEA. This CDR3 is 16 amino acids long.

With regard to this clonotype: An end of the junction differs from the germline gene, which may be a read error. The gene calls are TRBV20-1 and TRBJ1-1; 10 positions agree with TRBD1. Germline CDR1 DFQATT, CDR2 SNEGSKA (reference sequence). This CDR3 is 14 amino acids long. CDR3 loop: CSARDRGMNTQAFF. The CDR3 nucleotides read TGCAGTGCTAGGGACAGGGGGATGAACACTCAAGCTTTCTTT.

V gene TRBV25-1 combines with J gene TRBJ1-5; TRBD1 might be the D (5 bases). With 6 bases removed from V and 3 bases from J, the gap between germline ends came to 18 bases. The CDR3 spans 16 residues. CDR1 is MGHDK and CDR2 is SYGVNS in the germline V gene. CDR3: CASSNGGTSTNQPQHF. CDR3 bases: TGTGCCAGCAGCAATGGGGGGACTAGTACCAATCAGCCCCAGCATTTT.

This clonotype was counted at least ten times. The rearrangement uses TRBV24-1 and TRBJ2-7; D remains unclear. CDR1 is KGHDR and CDR2 is SFDVKD in the germline V gene. The germline V and J ends were trimmed by 3 bases and 0 bases, with 11 bases remaining between them. This CDR3 is built from 15 residues. CDR3 coding DNA: TGTGCCACCAGTGATCCCCGGTCCAACTCCTACGAGCAGTACTTC. Translated: CATSDPRSNSYEQYF.